The 24 T cell receptor beta chains presented below share a single source sample, sequenced in a study of blood T cell repertoires in COVID-19 (dated by TCRdb to 2020 to 2022). Receptor libraries were prepared by the immunoSEQ multiplex PCR assay. The table comes from immuneACCESS by way of TCRdb, which keeps in-frame sequences with V and J called. Part of the clones is missing from these tables; in studies checked, under half for an unresolved V gene and the rest for unknown reasons. A total of tens of thousands of clones appear in this sample, 86% of them only once. 2% of the sample lies in the top ten. Specimen: peripheral blood. These receptors were obtained from a man aged 25-45 years with acute or convalescent COVID-19.

CDR3 DNA sequence: TGTGCCAGCAGTCGCGGACTAGCGGGATATAGCACAGATACGCAGTATTTT. Protein product: CASSRGLAGYSTDTQYF. The rearrangement links TRBV6-6 to TRBJ2-3; TRBD2 aligns across 12 bases. Germline CDR1 is MNHNY and CDR2 is SVGAGI (reference sequence). V trimming: 5 bases; J trimming: 0 bases; junction bases outside the gene matches: 6. This CDR3 has 17 amino acids.

This clone was seen only a few times. This chain uses TRBV10-2 with TRBJ2-7; maybe TRBD1 (6 bases). Between the trimmed V and J ends, which lost 10 bases and 2 bases, there was a span of 12 bases. The CDR3 has 12 residues. CDR1 and CDR2 from the germline V gene are WSHSY and SAAADI. The CDR3, as DNA: TGCGCCACCAGGGACACAACCTACGAGCAGTACGTC. Its protein is CATRDTTYEQYV.

V gene TRBV5-1 combines with J gene TRBJ2-6; possible D gene TRBD1, 5 bases. Germline V CDR1 and CDR2: SGHRS, YFSETQ. The CDR3 consists of 16 residues. Deletions cut 0 bases from V and 2 bases from J, with 9 bases between. The CDR3 is CASSLEAGTGANVLTF. CDR3 sequence (DNA): TGCGCCAGCAGCTTGGAAGCAGGGACTGGGGCCAACGTCCTGACTTTC.

This chain connects TRBV5-6 to TRBJ2-7; 7 nucleotides match TRBD1. The CDR3 runs 16 residues. V lost 7 bases, J lost 7 bases, and 20 bases stayed unmatched. Germline V gives CDR1 SGHDT, CDR2 YYEEEE. The CDR3 protein is CASGLDGGQAFKEQYF. The DNA for the CDR3 is TGTGCCAGCGGTTTAGACGGCGGACAGGCCTTTAAGGAGCAGTACTTC.

This rearrangement joins TRBV5-4 to TRBJ1-1; TRBD1 is a possible D gene (6 bases). The V end was cut by 0 bases, the J end by 5 bases, with 14 bases between. The CDR3 consists of 15 residues. CDR1 is SGHNT, CDR2 YYREEE, per germline (reference sequence). The CDR3 protein is CASSLVTGIGTEAFF. The CDR3 DNA follows: TGTGCCAGCAGCTTGGTAACAGGGATTGGAACTGAAGCTTTCTTT.

The rearrangement links TRBV10-3 to TRBJ2-1; tentative D call: TRBD2 (6 bases). The CDR3 totals 12 residues. Germline-derived CDR1 and CDR2 are ENHRY and SYGVKD. V lost 8 bases, J lost 7 bases, and 12 bases lay in between. The CDR3 bases are TGTGCCATCCATGGAGGGGTTAATGAGCAGTTCTTC. It is translated as CAIHGGVNEQFF.

Only one count was recorded for this clone. The chain carries TRBV7-6 and TRBJ2-5; D is possibly TRBD1 (5 bases). CDR1 SGHVS and CDR2 FNYEAQ come from the germline V gene. The CDR3 is made up of 22 amino acids. V was cut by 4 bases and J by 2 bases, with 35 bases left in between. The CDR3 spells CASSSHFWPDSSSIGDQETQYF. In nucleotides, the CDR3 is TGTGCCAGCAGCTCTCATTTTTGGCCCGACAGTTCTTCGATCGGAGATCAAGAGACCCAGTACTTC.

This clone appeared once. This rearrangement joins TRBV7-9 to TRBJ2-7, with 7 bases lining up with TRBD2. This CDR3 has 14 residues. The ends lost 5 bases at V and 3 bases at J; junction bases unmatched: 7. The germline V gene encodes CDR1 SEHNR and CDR2 FQNEAQ (reference sequence). Here the CDR3 reads CASSSGTYNYEQYF. The CDR3, as DNA: TGTGCCAGCAGCAGCGGGACTTATAACTACGAGCAGTACTTC.

The V gene is TRBV5-6, the J gene TRBJ1-3; 9 positions match TRBD1. This CDR3 comprises 15 residues. The trim removed 2 bases at V and 2 bases at J, leaving 2 bases unmatched. Germline CDR1 is SGHDT and CDR2 is YYEEEE. The CDR3: CASSFRTGAGNTIYF. CDR3 sequence (DNA): TGTGCCAGCAGCTTCAGGACAGGGGCTGGAAACACCATATATTTT.

V is TRBV9 and J is TRBJ2-7, with 10 positions matching TRBD1. Germline CDR1 SGDLS, CDR2 YYNGEE. V lost 4 bases, J lost 6 bases, and 10 bases stayed unmatched. CDR3 length equals 15 residues. The CDR3: CASSILGTGDVEQYF. The CDR3, as DNA: TGTGCCAGCAGCATACTCGGGACAGGGGACGTCGAGCAGTACTTC.

This clone was counted once. V gene TRBV24-1 combines with J gene TRBJ2-1; 9 bases line up with TRBD1. CDR1 is KGHDR and CDR2 is SFDVKD in the germline V gene. The length of the CDR3 is 17 residues. J was trimmed by 4 bases and V by 3 bases; bases with no gene match: 9. CDR3 amino acids: CATSDAGTGLGYNEQFF. CDR3 DNA sequence: TGTGCCACCAGTGATGCCGGGACAGGGCTTGGATACAATGAGCAGTTCTTC.

This clone has just one count. The V and J genes are TRBV29-1 and TRBJ1-2; D gene unclear. The CDR3 has 12 residues. Trimming cost V 3 bases and J 2 bases, with 7 bases left between them. Germline CDR1 is SQVTM and CDR2 is ANQGSEA. CDR3 sequence (DNA): TGCAGCGTTGAGACCGGGAACTATGGCTACACCTTC. Encoded protein: CSVETGNYGYTF.

The chain is built from TRBV12-3 or TRBV12-4 and TRBJ1-6; no definite D call. The CDR3 contains 13 residues. V gave up 7 bases and J gave up 0 bases, with 4 bases separating them. The CDR3 protein is CASTNSYNSPLHF. CDR3 nucleotide sequence: TGTGCCAGCACTAACTCCTATAATTCACCCCTCCACTTT.

DNA for the CDR3: TGTGCCAGCTCACCCGGGACAGGGGGCCGTGGTCAGCCCCAGCATTTT. Amino acid sequence: CASSPGTGGRGQPQHF. V usage is TRBV18 and J usage is TRBJ1-5, with 12 bases that match TRBD1. The V segment lost 3 bases and the J segment 6 bases; nucleotides outside the gene matches: 6. The length of the CDR3 is 16 residues. Germline V CDR1 and CDR2: KGHSH, LQKENI.

The rearrangement links TRBV2 to TRBJ1-1, with a weak D call TRBD1 (6 bases). V was cut by 6 bases and J by 10 bases, with 21 bases left in between. The CDR3 is made up of 14 amino acids. Germline assignment: CDR1 SNHLY and CDR2 FYNNEI. The CDR3 nucleotides are TGTGCCAGCAGAACGGGGACAACGGGTCCGAGAGCTTTCTTT. It yields the protein CASRTGTTGPRAFF.

The CDR3 spells CASSAVGGGSQYF. CDR3 DNA: TGTGCCAGCAGTGCCGTGGGGGGTGGATCGCAGTATTTT. J is TRBJ2-3 and V is TRBV3-1 (or the pseudogene TRBV3-2), with a possible D match to TRBD2 (6 bases). Trimming stripped 6 bases from V and 10 bases from J, with 17 bases between. This CDR3 contains 13 residues. The germline CDR1 and CDR2 sequences are LGHDT and YNNKEL (reference sequence).

In DNA form, the CDR3 reads TGTGCCAGCTGGGGGGATGGGGACAATCAGCCCCAGCATTTT. This encodes CASWGDGDNQPQHF. The V gene is TRBV2, the J gene TRBJ1-5, with a weak D call TRBD1 (5 bases). Trimming removed 8 bases from V and 3 bases from J, with 14 bases in between. From germline, CDR1 is SNHLY and CDR2 FYNNEI. The CDR3 is made up of 14 amino acids.

V gene TRBV15 combines with J gene TRBJ2-7; TRBD1 agrees at 7 bases. The trim removed 6 bases at V and 6 bases at J, leaving 8 bases unmatched. This CDR3 spans 13 amino acids. Germline CDR1 and CDR2: LNHNV and YYDKDF (reference sequence). In nucleotides, the CDR3 is TGTGCCACCAGGCCTAGTGCAGGGGGCGAGCAGTACTTC. This gives the protein CATRPSAGGEQYF.

The chain has TRBV11-2 and TRBJ1-2; D is possibly TRBD1 (5 bases). CDR3 length: 15 residues. The germline gives CDR1 SGHAT, CDR2 FQNNGV. V dropped 1 base and J dropped 3 bases, with 12 bases sitting between them. CDR3: CASSLGAGNDYGYTF. CDR3 DNA sequence: TGTGCCAGCAGCTTAGGAGCAGGGAATGACTATGGCTACACCTTC.

J is TRBJ1-2 and V is TRBV10-1; 7 bases map to TRBD1. In germline, CDR1 is WNHNN, CDR2 SYGVQD (reference sequence). V shed 6 bases, J shed 8 bases, and the junction held 18 bases outside the gene matches. The CDR3 is 16 amino acids. The CDR3 nucleotides read TGCGCCAGCAGCGCCGTGGAGGCAGGGGGGTATGAGGGCTACACCTTC. Its translation is CASSAVEAGGYEGYTF.

The V call is TRBV27, the J call TRBJ2-7; 7 bases line up with TRBD1. V gave up 6 bases and J gave up 2 bases; unmatched junction bases: 10. The V gene's germline CDR1 is MNHEY and CDR2 SMNVEV (reference sequence). The CDR3 spans 15 residues. CDR3 coding DNA: TGTGCCAGCAGCACCGTACAGGGGTCCCCCTACGAGCAGTACTTC. It yields the protein CASSTVQGSPYEQYF.

This chain joins TRBV7-2 and TRBJ2-3; 8 nucleotides align to TRBD1. Losses at the gene ends were 1 base for V and 1 base for J; bases not matched to a gene: 4. Germline V lookup: CDR1 SGHTA, CDR2 FQGNSA. CDR3 length equals 16 residues. The CDR3 is CASSLGTGWGTDTQYF. As DNA, the CDR3 is TGTGCCAGCAGCTTAGGGACAGGGTGGGGCACAGATACGCAGTATTTT.

V and J are TRBV6-1 and TRBJ1-2; no firm D call. CDR1 is MNHNS, CDR2 SASEGT, per germline. V shed 3 bases and J shed 8 bases, with 13 bases lying between them. The CDR3 length is 13 residues. CDR3 DNA sequence: TGTGCCAGCAGTGAGCAGGCCGGGGTGGGCTACACCTTC. Translating gives CASSEQAGVGYTF.

V usage is TRBV6-2 or TRBV6-3 and J usage is TRBJ2-5; possible D gene TRBD2, 6 bases. The CDR3 covers 14 residues. V lost 2 bases and J 7 bases, leaving 14 bases between the germline ends. CDR1 is MNHEY, CDR2 SVGEGT, per germline. Written as DNA, the CDR3 is TGTGCCAGCAGTTACGGAATTGGCGGGGCGACCCAGTACTTC. Translated, it gives CASSYGIGGATQYF.